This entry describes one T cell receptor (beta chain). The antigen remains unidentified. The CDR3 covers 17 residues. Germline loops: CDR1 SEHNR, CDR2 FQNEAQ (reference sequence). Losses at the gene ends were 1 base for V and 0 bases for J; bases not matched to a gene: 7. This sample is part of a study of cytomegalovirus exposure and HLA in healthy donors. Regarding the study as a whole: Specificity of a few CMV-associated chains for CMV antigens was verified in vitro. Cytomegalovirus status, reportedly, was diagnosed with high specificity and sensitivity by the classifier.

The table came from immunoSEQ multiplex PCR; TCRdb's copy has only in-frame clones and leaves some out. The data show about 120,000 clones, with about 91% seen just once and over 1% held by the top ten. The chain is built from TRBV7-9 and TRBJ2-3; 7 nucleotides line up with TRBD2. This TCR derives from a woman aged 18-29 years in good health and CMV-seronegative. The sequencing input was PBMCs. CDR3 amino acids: CASSLGLGSGSTDTQYF. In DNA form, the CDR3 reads TGTGCCAGCAGCTTAGGGTTAGGTAGCGGGAGCACAGATACGCAGTATTTT.